This T cell receptor (beta chain) came from a study of CD8 T cells in Susac syndrome. Study results and limitations: It was acknowledged in the study that its TCR sequencing and HLA analysis involved a relatively small number of individuals.

With random hexamers, reverse transcription was performed on roughly 0.5 to 1 ug of RNA. The method of amplification for TCR beta CDR3 was immunoSEQ multiplex PCR, covering 54 Vbeta and 13 Jbeta. Via MiXCR, TCRdb re-called the immunoSEQ multiplex PCR reads, giving one row per CDR3 protein. The sample carries some 300,000 distinct CDR3 sequences, approximately 85% recorded once. TEMRA cells were FACS-enriched, while CD8+ and CD4+ T cells were negatively isolated. A word on this clonotype: Its antigen is still unknown.

Germline CDR1 and CDR2: SEHNR and FQNEAQ (reference sequence). The CDR3 consists of 13 residues. V lost 4 bases and J lost 3, with 9 bases in between. The chain recombines TRBV7-9 with TRBJ1-2; maybe TRBD1 (5 bases). This TCR derives from a human donor with multiple sclerosis. The material sequenced was CD8+ T cells from PBMCs. The CDR3 DNA follows: TGTGCCAGCAGCTCGACAGCCGACTATGGCTACACCTTC. Encoded protein: CASSSTADYGYTF.